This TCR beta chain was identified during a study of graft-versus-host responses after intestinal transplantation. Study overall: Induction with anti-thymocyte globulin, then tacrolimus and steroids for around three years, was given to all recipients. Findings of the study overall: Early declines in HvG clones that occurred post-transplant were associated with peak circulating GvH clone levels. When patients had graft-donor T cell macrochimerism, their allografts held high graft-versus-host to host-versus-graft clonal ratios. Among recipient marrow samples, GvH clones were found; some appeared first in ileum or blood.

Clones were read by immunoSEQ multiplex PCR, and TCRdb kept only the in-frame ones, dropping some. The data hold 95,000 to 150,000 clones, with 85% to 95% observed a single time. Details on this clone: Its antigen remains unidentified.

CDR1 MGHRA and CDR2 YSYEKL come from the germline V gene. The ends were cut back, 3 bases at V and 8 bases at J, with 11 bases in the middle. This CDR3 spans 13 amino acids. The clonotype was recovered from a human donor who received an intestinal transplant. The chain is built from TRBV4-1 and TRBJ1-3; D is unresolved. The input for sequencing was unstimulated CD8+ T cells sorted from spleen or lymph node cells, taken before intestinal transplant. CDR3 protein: CASSHPWLDTIYF. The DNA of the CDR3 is TGCGCCAGCAGCCATCCCTGGTTGGACACCATATATTTT.